This passage covers 25 T cell receptor beta chains from one sample sequenced in a study of monozygotic twins with inflammatory bowel disease. TCRdb reprocessed the 5' RACE reads; each CDR3 protein has one entry and no DNA is given. Recorded here are over 110,000 distinct CDR3 sequences; the top ten clones represent 2% to 3%. Sequencing input: blood. The receptor source for this set is a human donor with ulcerative colitis or Crohn's disease, or a healthy co-twin of an affected twin (not recorded which).

V usage is TRBV7-2 and J usage is TRBJ1-1. CDR3 length equals 15 residues. The germline CDR1 and CDR2 sequences are SGHTA and FQGNSA. The CDR3 reads CASSSIRVMNTEAFF.

V gene TRBV13 combines with J gene TRBJ2-3; TCRdb's D call, TRBD1, is unchecked because there is no DNA. The germline gives CDR1 PRHDT, CDR2 FYEKMQ (reference sequence). The CDR3 runs 15 residues. This CDR3 reads CASSLVGGATDTQYF.

The chain employs TRBV20-1 and TRBJ2-7; TCRdb's D gene call, TRBD2, goes unchecked for lack of DNA. This CDR3 is built from 17 residues. Germline V gene sequence: CDR1 DFQATT, CDR2 SNEGSKA (reference sequence). The CDR3 sequence is CSARDLRTSGGSYEQYF.

The chain links TRBV5-1 to TRBJ1-1; the TCRdb D gene call, TRBD1, has no DNA to confirm it. From germline, CDR1 is SGHRS and CDR2 YFSETQ. The CDR3 runs 17 residues. The CDR3 spells CASSYASGGFGNTEAFF.

V is TRBV7-8 and J is TRBJ1-1; TCRdb outputs TRBD1, but without DNA this stays unchecked. Germline CDR1 SGHVS, CDR2 FQNEAQ. This CDR3 spans 16 amino acids. The CDR3 reads CASSSGGAGTNTEAFF.

The chain employs TRBV3-1 and TRBJ2-7; as DNA is missing, the TRBD1 call by TCRdb cannot be tested. The CDR3 sequence is 13 residues long. Germline V gives CDR1 LGHDT, CDR2 YNNKEL (reference sequence). The CDR3 region is CASTRTGWNEQYF.

This chain connects TRBV12-5 to TRBJ2-3; TCRdb returns TRBD2, unconfirmable since there is no DNA. The CDR3 has 17 amino acids. Germline CDR1 reads LGHNT; CDR2 reads FRNRAP. CDR3: CASGLVRRGASWGTQYF.

V gene TRBV5-1 combines with J gene TRBJ2-7; TCRdb proposes TRBD2, but this gene call is untestable without DNA. This CDR3 spans 13 amino acids. The germline V gene has CDR1 SGHRS and CDR2 YFSETQ. CDR3 loop: CASNRLEPYEQYF.

The chain combines TRBV5-1 with TRBJ2-7; TCRdb picks TRBD1, but there is no DNA to check that call. The CDR3 loop spans 14 amino acids. Germline CDR1 and CDR2: SGHRS and YFSETQ. The CDR3: CASSLGAGGAEQYF.

The genes are TRBV20-1 and TRBJ2-3; TCRdb names TRBD1, which stays unverified in the absence of DNA. The CDR3 runs 15 residues. CDR1 and CDR2 (germline): DFQATT, SNEGSKA (reference sequence). The CDR3 spells CSARPPGQNTDTQYF.

The rearrangement uses TRBV12-3 or TRBV12-4 and TRBJ1-2; the D gene TCRdb calls, TRBD1, cannot be checked with no DNA. The CDR3 spans 12 residues. CDR3 loop: CASNPNPGQSTF.

CDR3 amino acids: CAGNKGTLRPDTQYF. V and J are TRBV7-9 and TRBJ2-3; the D gene TCRdb calls, TRBD2, cannot be checked with no DNA. The CDR3 runs to 15 residues. The germline V gene has CDR1 SEHNR and CDR2 FQNEAQ (reference sequence).

CDR3 residues: CASSPGTGGPGQPQHF. J is TRBJ1-5 and V is TRBV27; lacking DNA, the TRBD1 call made by TCRdb goes unchecked. Germline values: CDR1 MNHEY, CDR2 SMNVEV (reference sequence). The CDR3 has 16 residues.

The rearrangement links TRBV11-1 to TRBJ2-1; without DNA, the TCRdb call of TRBD1 cannot be checked. The CDR3 has 18 amino acids. Germline V lookup: CDR1 SGHAT, CDR2 FQDESV (reference sequence). The CDR3 sequence is CASSLVIGDRGFKDEQFF.

The genes are TRBV5-1 and TRBJ2-7; TCRdb designates TRBD1, a call that cannot be tested without DNA. This CDR3 has 16 residues. Germline V gives CDR1 SGHRS, CDR2 YFSETQ. CDR3 loop: CASSVNSRQGASEQYF.

J is TRBJ1-1 and V is TRBV12-3 or TRBV12-4; the D call from TCRdb, TRBD1, cannot be confirmed without DNA. CDR3 length equals 15 residues. This CDR3 is CASSLPPTVNTEAFF.

This rearrangement joins TRBV20-1 to TRBJ1-1. Germline loops: CDR1 DFQATT, CDR2 SNEGSKA (reference sequence). This CDR3 has 12 residues. The CDR3 spells CSAPEVGTEAFF.

This rearrangement joins TRBV6-4 to TRBJ2-3; there is no DNA to check the TCRdb D call of TRBD1. This CDR3 is 16 amino acids long. The germline V gene has CDR1 MRHNA and CDR2 SNTAGT. CDR3 residues: CASSDSRGTSTDTQYF.

The V and J genes are TRBV12-3 or TRBV12-4 and TRBJ1-5; TCRdb's D gene call, TRBD1, goes unchecked for lack of DNA. The CDR3 is made up of 15 amino acids. CDR3: CASSLGTGLNQPQHF.

The gene calls are TRBV9 and TRBJ2-7; TCRdb designates TRBD1, a call that cannot be tested without DNA. Per germline, CDR1 SGDLS and CDR2 YYNGEE. This CDR3 region has 15 residues. CDR3 amino acids: CASSVAAGGSYEQYF.

The gene calls are TRBV7-2 and TRBJ1-5; TCRdb's D call of TRBD1 is untestable without DNA. The CDR3 totals 16 residues. Germline V gene sequence: CDR1 SGHTA, CDR2 FQGNSA. CDR3 loop: CASSPRSDYSNQPQHF.

The chain recombines TRBV20-1 with TRBJ2-1; TCRdb outputs TRBD2, but without DNA this stays unchecked. The CDR3 has 16 amino acids. Germline assignment: CDR1 DFQATT and CDR2 SNEGSKA (reference sequence). The CDR3 loop reads CSALKSGLAPYNEQFF.

V usage is TRBV20-1 and J usage is TRBJ2-7; TCRdb's D gene call, TRBD1, goes unchecked for lack of DNA. Germline-derived CDR1 and CDR2 are DFQATT and SNEGSKA (reference sequence). CDR3 length: 15 amino acids. The chain's CDR3 is CSARDGRGRDYEQYF.

The rearrangement joins TRBV5-4 to TRBJ1-1. Germline-derived CDR1 and CDR2 are SGHNT and YYREEE (reference sequence). The CDR3 is made up of 14 amino acids. CDR3 sequence reads: CASSLTRTNTEAFF. Filled out from reference TRBV5-4 and TRBJ1-1, the complete variable domain reads ETGVTQSPTHLIKTRGQQVTLRCSSQSGHNTVSWYQQALGQGPQFIFQYYREEENGRGNFPPRFSGLQFPNYSSELNVNALELDDSALYLCASSLTRTNTEAFFGQGTRLTVV.

This chain connects TRBV10-2 to TRBJ2-2; the D call of TRBD2 rests on TCRdb alone, since no DNA is present to check it. This CDR3 region has 17 residues. Germline V gene sequence: CDR1 WSHSY, CDR2 SAAADI. The CDR3 is CASRRASGGANTGELFF.